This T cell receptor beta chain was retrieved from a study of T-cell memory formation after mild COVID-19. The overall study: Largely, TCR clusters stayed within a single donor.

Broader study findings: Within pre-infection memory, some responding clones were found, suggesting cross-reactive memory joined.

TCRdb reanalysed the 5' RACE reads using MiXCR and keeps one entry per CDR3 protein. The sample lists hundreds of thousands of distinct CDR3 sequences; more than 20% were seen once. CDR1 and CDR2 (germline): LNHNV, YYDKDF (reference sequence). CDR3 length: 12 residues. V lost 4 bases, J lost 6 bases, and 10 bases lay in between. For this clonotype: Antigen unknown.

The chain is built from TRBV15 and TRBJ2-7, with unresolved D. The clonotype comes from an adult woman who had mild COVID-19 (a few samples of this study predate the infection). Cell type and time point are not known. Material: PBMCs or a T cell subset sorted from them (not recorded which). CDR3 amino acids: CATSKQTVEQYF. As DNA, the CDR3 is TGTGCCACCAGCAAGCAGACCGTCGAGCAGTACTTC.